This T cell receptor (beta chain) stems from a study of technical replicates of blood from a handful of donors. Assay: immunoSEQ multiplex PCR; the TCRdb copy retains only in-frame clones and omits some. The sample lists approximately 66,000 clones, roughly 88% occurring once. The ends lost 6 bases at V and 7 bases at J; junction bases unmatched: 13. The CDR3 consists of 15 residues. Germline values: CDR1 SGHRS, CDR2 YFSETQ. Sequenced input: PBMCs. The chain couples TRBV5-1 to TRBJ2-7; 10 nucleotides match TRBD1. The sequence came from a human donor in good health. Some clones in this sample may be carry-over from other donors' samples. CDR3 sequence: CASTVETRDRGEQYF. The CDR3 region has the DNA TGCGCCAGCACCGTTGAAACCCGGGACAGGGGTGAGCAGTACTTC.